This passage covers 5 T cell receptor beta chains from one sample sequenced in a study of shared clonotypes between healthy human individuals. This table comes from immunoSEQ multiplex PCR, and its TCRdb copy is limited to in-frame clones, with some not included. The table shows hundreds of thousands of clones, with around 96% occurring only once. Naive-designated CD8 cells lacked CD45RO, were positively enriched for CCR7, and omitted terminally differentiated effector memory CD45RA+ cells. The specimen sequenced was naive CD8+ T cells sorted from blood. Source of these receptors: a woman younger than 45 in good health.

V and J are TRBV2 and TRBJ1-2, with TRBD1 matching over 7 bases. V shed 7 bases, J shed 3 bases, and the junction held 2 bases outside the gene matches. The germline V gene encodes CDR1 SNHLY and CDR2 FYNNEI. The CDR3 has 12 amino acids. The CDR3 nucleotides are TGTGCCAGCATAGGGACAGACTATGGCTACACCTTC. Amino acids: CASIGTDYGYTF.

The DNA for the CDR3 is TGTGCCAGCAGTCTGACTAGCGGGGGCACCGGGGAGCTGTTTTTT. It yields the protein CASSLTSGGTGELFF. The V gene is TRBV28, the J gene TRBJ2-2; 12 bases line up with TRBD2. Trimming cost V 5 bases and J 4 bases; bases outside gene matches: 2. Looked up from germline, CDR1 is MDHEN and CDR2 is SYDVKM. This CDR3 has 15 residues. Supplemented by reference TRBV28 and TRBJ2-2, the full variable domain reads DVKVTQSSRYLVKRTGEKVFLECVQDMDHENMFWYRQDPGLGLRLIYFSYDVKMKEKGDIPEGYSVSREKKERFSLILESASTNQTSMYLCASSLTSGGTGELFFGEGSRLTVL.

In DNA form, the CDR3 reads TGTGCCAGTGGGACAGCCAACACTGAAGCTTTCTTT. Protein product: CASGTANTEAFF. The chain uses TRBV2 and TRBJ1-1, with 7 nucleotides matching TRBD1. CDR1 and CDR2 from the germline V gene are SNHLY and FYNNEI. The V gene end was trimmed by 9 bases and the J gene end by 2 bases; junction bases not matched to a gene: 3. The CDR3 is 12 residues long.

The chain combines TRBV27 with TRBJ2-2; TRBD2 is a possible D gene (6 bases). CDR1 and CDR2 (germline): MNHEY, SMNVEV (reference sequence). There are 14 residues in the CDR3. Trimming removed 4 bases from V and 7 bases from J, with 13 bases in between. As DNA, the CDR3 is TGTGCCAGCAGTTCGGGACTGTACATCGGGGAGCTGTTTTTT. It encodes CASSSGLYIGELFF.

CDR3: CASSPGEGLGSPLHF. CDR3 nucleotide sequence: TGTGCCAGCAGCCCCGGTGAGGGATTAGGATCACCCCTCCACTTT. This chain links TRBV7-8 with TRBJ1-6; no reliable D call. Germline CDR1 reads SGHVS; CDR2 reads FQNEAQ. V lost 5 bases and J lost 10, with 18 bases in between. This CDR3 has 15 amino acids.